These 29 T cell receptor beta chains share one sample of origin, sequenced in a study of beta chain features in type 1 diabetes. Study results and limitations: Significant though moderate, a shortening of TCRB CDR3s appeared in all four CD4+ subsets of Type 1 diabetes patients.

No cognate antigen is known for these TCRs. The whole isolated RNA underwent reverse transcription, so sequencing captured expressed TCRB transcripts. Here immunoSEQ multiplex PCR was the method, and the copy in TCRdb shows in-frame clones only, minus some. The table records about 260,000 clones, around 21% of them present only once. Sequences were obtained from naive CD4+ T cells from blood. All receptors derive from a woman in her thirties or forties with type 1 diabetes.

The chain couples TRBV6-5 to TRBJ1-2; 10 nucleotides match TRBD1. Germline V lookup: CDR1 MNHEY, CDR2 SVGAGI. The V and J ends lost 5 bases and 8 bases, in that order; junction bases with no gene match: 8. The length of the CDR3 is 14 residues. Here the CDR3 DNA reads TGTGCCAGCAGTCGTGGGACAGGGGCGACCGGCTACACCTTC. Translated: CASSRGTGATGYTF.

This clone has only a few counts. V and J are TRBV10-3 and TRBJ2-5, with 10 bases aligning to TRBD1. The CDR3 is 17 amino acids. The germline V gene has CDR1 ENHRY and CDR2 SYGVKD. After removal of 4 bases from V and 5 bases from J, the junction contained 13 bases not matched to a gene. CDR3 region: CAISGRPGTGAVETQYF. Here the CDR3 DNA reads TGTGCCATCAGTGGGAGACCCGGGACAGGGGCGGTTGAGACCCAGTACTTC.

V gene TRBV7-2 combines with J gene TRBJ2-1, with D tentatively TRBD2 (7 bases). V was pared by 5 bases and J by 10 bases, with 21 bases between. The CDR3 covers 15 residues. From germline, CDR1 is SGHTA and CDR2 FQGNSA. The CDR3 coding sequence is TGTGCCAGCAGCCCCCGGACAATAGGCGGGGGCGAGCAGTTCTTC. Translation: CASSPRTIGGGEQFF.

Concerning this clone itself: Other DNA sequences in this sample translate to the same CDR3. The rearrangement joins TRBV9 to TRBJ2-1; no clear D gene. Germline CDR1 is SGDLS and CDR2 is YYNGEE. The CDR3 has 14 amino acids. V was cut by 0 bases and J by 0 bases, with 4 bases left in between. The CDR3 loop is CASSVGSSYNEQFF. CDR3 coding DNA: TGTGCCAGCAGCGTAGGGAGCTCCTACAATGAGCAGTTCTTC. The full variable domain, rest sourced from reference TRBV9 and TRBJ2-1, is DSGVTQTPKHLITATGQRVTLRCSPRSGDLSVYWYQQSLDQGLQFLIQYYNGEERAKGNILERFSAQQFPDLHSELNLSSLELGDSALYFCASSVGSSYNEQFFGPGTRLTVL.

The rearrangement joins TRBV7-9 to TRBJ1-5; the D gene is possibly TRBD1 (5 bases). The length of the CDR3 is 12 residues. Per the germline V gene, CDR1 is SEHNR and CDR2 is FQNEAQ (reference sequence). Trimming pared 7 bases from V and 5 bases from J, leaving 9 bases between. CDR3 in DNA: TGTGCCAGCAATGAAGGGGATCAGCCCCAGCATTTT. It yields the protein CASNEGDQPQHF.

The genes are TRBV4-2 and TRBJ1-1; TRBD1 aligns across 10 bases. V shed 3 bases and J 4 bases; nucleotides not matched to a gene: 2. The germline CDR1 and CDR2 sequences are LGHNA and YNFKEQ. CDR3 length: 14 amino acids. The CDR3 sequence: CASSQRTGGTEAFF. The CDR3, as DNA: TGTGCCAGCAGCCAGAGGACAGGGGGCACTGAAGCTTTCTTT.

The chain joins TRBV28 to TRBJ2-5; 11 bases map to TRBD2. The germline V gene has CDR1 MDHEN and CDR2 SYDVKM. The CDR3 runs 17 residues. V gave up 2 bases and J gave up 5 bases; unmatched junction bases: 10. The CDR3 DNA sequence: TGTGCCAGCAGTTTAGGGGTACTAGCGGGAGCGGATGAGACCCAGTACTTC. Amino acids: CASSLGVLAGADETQYF.

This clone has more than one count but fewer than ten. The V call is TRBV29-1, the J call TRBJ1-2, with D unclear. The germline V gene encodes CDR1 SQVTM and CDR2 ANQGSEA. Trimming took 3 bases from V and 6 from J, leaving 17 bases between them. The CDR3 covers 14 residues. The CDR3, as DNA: TGCAGCGTTGACCCCATACAGTTACGGCATGGCTACACCTTC. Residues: CSVDPIQLRHGYTF.

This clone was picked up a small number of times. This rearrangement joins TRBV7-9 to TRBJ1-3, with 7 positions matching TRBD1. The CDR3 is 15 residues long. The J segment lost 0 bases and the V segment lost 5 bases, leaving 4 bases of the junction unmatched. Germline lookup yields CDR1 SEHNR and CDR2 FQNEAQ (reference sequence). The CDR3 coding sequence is TGTGCCAGCAGCGCGGGACAGCTCTCTGGAAACACCATATATTTT. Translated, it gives CASSAGQLSGNTIYF.

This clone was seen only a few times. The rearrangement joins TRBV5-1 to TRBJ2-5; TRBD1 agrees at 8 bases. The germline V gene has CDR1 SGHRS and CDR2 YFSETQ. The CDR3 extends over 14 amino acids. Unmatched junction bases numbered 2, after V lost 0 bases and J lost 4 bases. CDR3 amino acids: CASSLGDRGETQYF. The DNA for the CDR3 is TGCGCCAGCAGCTTGGGTGACAGGGGAGAGACCCAGTACTTC.

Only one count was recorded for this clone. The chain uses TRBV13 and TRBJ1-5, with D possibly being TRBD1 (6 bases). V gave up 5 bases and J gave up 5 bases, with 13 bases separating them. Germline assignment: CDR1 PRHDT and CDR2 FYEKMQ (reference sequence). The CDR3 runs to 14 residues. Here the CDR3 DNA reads TGTGCCAGCAGCCAAGGGGGAAAAGATCAGCCCCAGCATTTT. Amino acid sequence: CASSQGGKDQPQHF.

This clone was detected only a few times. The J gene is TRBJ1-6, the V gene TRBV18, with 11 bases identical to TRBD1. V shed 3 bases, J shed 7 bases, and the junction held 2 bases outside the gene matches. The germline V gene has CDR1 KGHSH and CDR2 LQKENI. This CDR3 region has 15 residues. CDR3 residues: CASSPGTGGNSPLHF. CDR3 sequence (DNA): TGTGCCAGCTCACCCGGGACAGGGGGAAATTCACCCCTCCACTTT. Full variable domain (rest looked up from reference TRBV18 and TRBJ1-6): NAGVMQNPRHLVRRRGQEARLRCSPMKGHSHVYWYRQLPEEGLKFMVYLQKENIIDESGMPKERFSAEFPKEGPSILRIQQVVRGDSAAYFCASSPGTGGNSPLHFGNGTRLTVT.

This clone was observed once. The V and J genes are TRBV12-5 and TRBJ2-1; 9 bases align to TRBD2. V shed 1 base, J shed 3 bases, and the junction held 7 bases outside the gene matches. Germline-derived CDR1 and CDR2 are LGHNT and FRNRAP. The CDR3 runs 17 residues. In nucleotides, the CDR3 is TGTGCTAGTGGTTTGGCTTGGACTAGCGATAACTACAATGAGCAGTTCTTC. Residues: CASGLAWTSDNYNEQFF. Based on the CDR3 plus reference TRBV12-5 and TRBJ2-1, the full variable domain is DARVTQTPRHKVTEMGQEVTMRCQPILGHNTVFWYRQTMMQGLELLAYFRNRAPLDDSGMPKDRFSAEMPDATLATLKIQPSEPRDSAVYFCASGLAWTSDNYNEQFFGPGTRLTVL.

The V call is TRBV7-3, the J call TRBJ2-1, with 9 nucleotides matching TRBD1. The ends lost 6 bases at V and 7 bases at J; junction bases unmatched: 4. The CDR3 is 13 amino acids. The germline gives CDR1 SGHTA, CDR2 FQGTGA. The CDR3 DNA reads TGTGCCAGCAGTCGAGGACAGGGGAATGAGCAGTTCTTC. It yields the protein CASSRGQGNEQFF.

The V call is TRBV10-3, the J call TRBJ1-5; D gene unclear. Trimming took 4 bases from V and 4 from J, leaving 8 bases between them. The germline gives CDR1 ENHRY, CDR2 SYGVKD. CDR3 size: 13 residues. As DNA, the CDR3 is TGTGCCATCAGTGGAGGAGGGAATCAGCCCCAGCATTTT. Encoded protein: CAISGGGNQPQHF.

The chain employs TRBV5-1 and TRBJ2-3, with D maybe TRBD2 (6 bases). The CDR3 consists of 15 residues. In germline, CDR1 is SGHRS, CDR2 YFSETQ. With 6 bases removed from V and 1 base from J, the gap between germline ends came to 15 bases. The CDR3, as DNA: TGCGCCAGCAAGCTTGGGGTAGCGGGCACAGATACGCAGTATTTT. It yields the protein CASKLGVAGTDTQYF. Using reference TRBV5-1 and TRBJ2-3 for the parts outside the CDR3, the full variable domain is KAGVTQTPRYLIKTRGQQVTLSCSPISGHRSVSWYQQTPGQGLQFLFEYFSETQRNKGNFPGRFSGRQFSNSRSEMNVSTLELGDSALYLCASKLGVAGTDTQYFGPGTRLTVL.

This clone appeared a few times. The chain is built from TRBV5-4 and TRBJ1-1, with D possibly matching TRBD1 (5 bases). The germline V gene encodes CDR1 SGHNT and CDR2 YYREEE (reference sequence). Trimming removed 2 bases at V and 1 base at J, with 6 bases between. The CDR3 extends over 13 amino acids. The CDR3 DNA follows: TGTGCCAGCAGCTTTGACAGGAACACTGAAGCTTTCTTT. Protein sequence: CASSFDRNTEAFF.

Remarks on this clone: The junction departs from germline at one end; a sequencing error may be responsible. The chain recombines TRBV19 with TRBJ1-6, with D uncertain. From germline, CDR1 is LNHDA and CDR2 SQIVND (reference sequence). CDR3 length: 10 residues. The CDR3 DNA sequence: TGTGCCAGTGGTATCTCGGCCCTCCACTTT. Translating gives CASGISALHF. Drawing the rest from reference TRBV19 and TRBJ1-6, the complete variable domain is DGGITQSPKYLFRKEGQNVTLSCEQNLNHDAMYWYRQDPGQGLRLIYYSQIVNDFQKGDIAEGYSVSREKKESFPLTVTSAQKNPTAFYLCASGISALHFGNGTRLTVT.

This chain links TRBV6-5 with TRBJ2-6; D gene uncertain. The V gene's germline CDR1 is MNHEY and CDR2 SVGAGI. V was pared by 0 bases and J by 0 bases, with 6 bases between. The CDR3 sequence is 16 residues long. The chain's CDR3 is CASSYSSLSGANVLTF. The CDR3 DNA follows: TGTGCCAGCAGTTACTCGAGTCTCTCTGGGGCCAACGTCCTGACTTTC.

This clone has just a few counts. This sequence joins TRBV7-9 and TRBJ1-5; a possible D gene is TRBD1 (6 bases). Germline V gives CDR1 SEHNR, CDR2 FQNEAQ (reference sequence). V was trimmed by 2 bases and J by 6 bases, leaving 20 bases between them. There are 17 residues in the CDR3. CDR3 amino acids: CASSLNPGRGVAQPQHF. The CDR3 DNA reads TGTGCCAGCAGCTTAAATCCTGGCAGGGGAGTAGCTCAGCCCCAGCATTTT.

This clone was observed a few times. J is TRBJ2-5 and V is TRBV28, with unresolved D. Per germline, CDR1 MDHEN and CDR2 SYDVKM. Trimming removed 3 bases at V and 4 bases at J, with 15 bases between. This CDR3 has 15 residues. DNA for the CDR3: TGTGCCAGCAGTTTGCGCCAGGCGAATGGAGAGACCCAGTACTTC. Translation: CASSLRQANGETQYF.

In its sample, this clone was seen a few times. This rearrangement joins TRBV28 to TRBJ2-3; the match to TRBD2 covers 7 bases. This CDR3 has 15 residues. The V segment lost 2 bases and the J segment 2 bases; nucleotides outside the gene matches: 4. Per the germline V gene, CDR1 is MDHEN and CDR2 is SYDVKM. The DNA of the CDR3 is TGTGCCAGCAGTTTACCTAGCGGTAACACAGATACGCAGTATTTT. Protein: CASSLPSGNTDTQYF.

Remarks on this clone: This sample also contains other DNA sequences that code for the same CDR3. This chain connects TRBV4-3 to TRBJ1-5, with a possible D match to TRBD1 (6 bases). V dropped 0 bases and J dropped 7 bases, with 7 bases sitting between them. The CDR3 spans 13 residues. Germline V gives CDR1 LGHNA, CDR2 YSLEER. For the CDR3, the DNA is TGCGCCAGCAGCCAAGAAGGGGGACAGCCCCAGCATTTT. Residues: CASSQEGGQPQHF.

The CDR3 region is CASTPTGSFSGANVLTF. DNA of the CDR3: TGTGCCAGCACCCCGACAGGGTCATTCTCTGGGGCCAACGTCCTGACTTTC. The V gene is TRBV2, the J gene TRBJ2-6, with 7 bases identical to TRBD1. The ends lost 7 bases at V and 0 bases at J; junction bases unmatched: 9. The CDR3 has 17 residues. Germline CDR1 reads SNHLY; CDR2 reads FYNNEI.

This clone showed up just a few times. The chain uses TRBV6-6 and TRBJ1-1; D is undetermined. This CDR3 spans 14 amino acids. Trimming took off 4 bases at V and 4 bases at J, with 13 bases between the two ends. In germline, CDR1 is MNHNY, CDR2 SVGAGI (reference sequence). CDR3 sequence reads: CASSLNQAATEAFF. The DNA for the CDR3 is TGTGCCAGCAGTTTGAACCAGGCCGCCACTGAAGCTTTCTTT.

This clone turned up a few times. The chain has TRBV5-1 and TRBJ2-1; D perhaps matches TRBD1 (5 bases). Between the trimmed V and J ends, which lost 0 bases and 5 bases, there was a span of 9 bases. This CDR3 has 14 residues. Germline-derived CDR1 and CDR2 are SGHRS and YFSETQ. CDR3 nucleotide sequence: TGCGCCAGCAGCTTGGGGGCAGGGAACAATGAGCAGTTCTTC. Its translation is CASSLGAGNNEQFF.

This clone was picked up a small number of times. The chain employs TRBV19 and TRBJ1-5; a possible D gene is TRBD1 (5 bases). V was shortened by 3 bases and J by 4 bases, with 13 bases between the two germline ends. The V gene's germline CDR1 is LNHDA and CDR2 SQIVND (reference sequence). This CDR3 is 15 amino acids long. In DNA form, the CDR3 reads TGTGCCAGTAGTATCGAGGACACTCCGAATCAGCCCCAGCATTTT. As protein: CASSIEDTPNQPQHF.

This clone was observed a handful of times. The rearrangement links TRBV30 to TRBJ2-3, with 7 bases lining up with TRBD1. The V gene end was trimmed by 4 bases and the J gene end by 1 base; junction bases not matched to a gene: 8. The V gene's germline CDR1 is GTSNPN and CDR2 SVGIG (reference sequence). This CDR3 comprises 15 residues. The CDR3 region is CAWTTGDRRTDTQYF. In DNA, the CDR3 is TGTGCCTGGACCACAGGGGACCGACGCACAGATACGCAGTATTTT.

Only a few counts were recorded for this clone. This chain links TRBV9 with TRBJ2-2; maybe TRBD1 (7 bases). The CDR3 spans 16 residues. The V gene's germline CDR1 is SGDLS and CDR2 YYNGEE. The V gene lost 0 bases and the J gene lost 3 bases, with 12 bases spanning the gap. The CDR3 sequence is CASSVGPRGDTGELFF. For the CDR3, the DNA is TGTGCCAGCAGCGTAGGCCCCAGGGGGGACACCGGGGAGCTGTTTTTT.